A single sample is the source of the 24 T cell receptor beta chains below, sequenced in a study of OX40 agonist ivuxolimab in advanced cancers. The data were produced by immunoSEQ multiplex PCR, yet TCRdb's version contains in-frame clones alone and is incomplete. The table has roughly 120,000 clones, about nine tenths seen once. The sample here was CD4+ or CD8+ T cells sorted from blood, taken in a trial of the OX40 agonist ivuxolimab. Every receptor here comes from an adult with an advanced solid tumor such as melanoma, head and neck, liver or kidney cancer.

The rearrangement links TRBV18 to TRBJ2-2; perhaps D is TRBD1 or TRBD2 (5 bases each). Germline V CDR1 and CDR2: KGHSH, LQKENI. The CDR3 sequence is 13 residues long. Trimming removed 2 bases at V and 7 bases at J, with 8 bases between. CDR3 DNA: TGTGCCAGCTCACCAAGGGACCTCGGGGAGCTGTTTTTT. Its protein product is CASSPRDLGELFF.

This clone has just a few counts. The CDR3 sequence: CASSEQGVGYTF. For the CDR3, the DNA is TGTGCCAGCAGTGAACAGGGAGTAGGCTACACCTTC. This chain uses TRBV2 with TRBJ1-2; weak D call: TRBD1 (5 bases). The germline V gene encodes CDR1 SNHLY and CDR2 FYNNEI. The length of the CDR3 is 12 residues. Trimming cost V 2 bases and J 8 bases, with 9 bases left between them.

Only one count was recorded for this clone. V is TRBV27 and J is TRBJ1-2; the D is unclear. Germline V gene sequence: CDR1 MNHEY, CDR2 SMNVEV (reference sequence). This CDR3 comprises 14 residues. The V end was cut by 2 bases, the J end by 0 bases, with 7 bases between. CDR3 coding DNA: TGTGCCAGCAGTTTAAAGGTATCTAACTATGGCTACACCTTC. This gives the protein CASSLKVSNYGYTF.

This clone was counted once. The gene calls are TRBV30 and TRBJ2-7, with 8 positions matching TRBD2. This CDR3 has 14 residues. From germline, CDR1 is GTSNPN and CDR2 SVGIG (reference sequence). After removal of 4 bases from V and 5 bases from J, the junction contained 10 bases not matched to a gene. CDR3 sequence: CAWMNGRAIHEQYF. As DNA, the CDR3 is TGTGCCTGGATGAACGGGAGGGCCATCCACGAGCAGTACTTC. Based on the CDR3 plus reference TRBV30 and TRBJ2-7, the full variable domain is SQTIHQWPATLVQPVGSPLSLECTVEGTSNPNLYWYRQAAGRGLQLLFYSVGIGQISSEVPQNLSASRPQDRQFILSSKKLLLSDSGFYLCAWMNGRAIHEQYFGPGTRLTVT.

V gene TRBV7-8 combines with J gene TRBJ1-1; D is uncertain. V was pared by 4 bases and J by 3 bases, with 9 bases between. Germline CDR1 reads SGHVS; CDR2 reads FQNEAQ. This CDR3 region has 13 residues. CDR3 region: CASSSYVDTEAFF. The CDR3 coding sequence is TGTGCCAGCAGCTCCTACGTGGACACTGAAGCTTTCTTT.

The chain is built from TRBV6-1 and TRBJ1-3; D is possibly TRBD1 (5 bases). V gave up 2 bases and J gave up 10 bases, with 15 bases separating them. The germline V gene has CDR1 MNHNS and CDR2 SASEGT. This CDR3 has 14 residues. The CDR3: CASSERDFRGTIYF. The CDR3 DNA is TGTGCCAGCAGTGAACGGGACTTCCGGGGGACCATATATTTT.

The chain couples TRBV2 to TRBJ1-5; TRBD1 matches at 9 bases. Germline loops: CDR1 SNHLY, CDR2 FYNNEI. The J segment lost 4 bases and the V segment lost 6 bases, leaving 7 bases of the junction unmatched. The CDR3 length is 15 residues. In DNA form, the CDR3 reads TGTGCCAGCAGGATAGGGACAGGGAGTAATCAGCCCCAGCATTTT. Translation: CASRIGTGSNQPQHF.

The chain uses TRBV6-5 and TRBJ1-5; 10 bases fit TRBD1. Germline trimming cut 5 bases from V and 7 bases from J; bases unmatched to any gene: 8. The CDR3 extends over 15 amino acids. Per germline, CDR1 MNHEY and CDR2 SVGAGI. The CDR3 bases are TGTGCCAGCAGTCAGGGACAGGGGATGGGACAGCCCCAGCATTTT. It specifies CASSQGQGMGQPQHF.

V usage is TRBV6-5 and J usage is TRBJ2-7; no reliable D call. Germline V gene lookup returns CDR1 MNHEY and CDR2 SVGAGI. V was pared by 0 bases and J by 0 bases, with 6 bases between. The CDR3 runs to 14 residues. The chain's CDR3 is CASSYSHSSYEQYF. As DNA, the CDR3 is TGTGCCAGCAGTTACTCGCACAGCTCCTACGAGCAGTACTTC.

In this sample, this clone turned up once. V usage is TRBV7-8 and J usage is TRBJ2-2; 9 nucleotides agree with TRBD2. The CDR3 contains 18 residues. J lost 0 bases, V lost 4 bases, and 9 bases had no gene match. The germline V gene encodes CDR1 SGHVS and CDR2 FQNEAQ. The DNA of the CDR3 is TGTGCCAGCAGCTCCTTAGCGGGGGCCCTTCCGAACACCGGGGAGCTGTTTTTT. It encodes CASSSLAGALPNTGELFF.

The rearrangement uses TRBV5-1 and TRBJ2-3; 7 bases are a match to TRBD1. V gave up 1 base and J gave up 3 bases; unmatched junction bases: 11. This CDR3 is built from 17 residues. From germline, CDR1 is SGHRS and CDR2 YFSETQ. The CDR3 sequence: CASSLSLGGQTTDTQYF. For the CDR3, the DNA is TGCGCCAGCAGCTTGTCCCTTGGGGGACAGACTACAGATACGCAGTATTTT.

V is TRBV30 and J is TRBJ2-2; either TRBD1 or TRBD2 may fit D (5 bases each). The CDR3 totals 16 residues. Germline V gene lookup returns CDR1 GTSNPN and CDR2 SVGIG (reference sequence). The V end lost 0 bases, the J end lost 6 bases, and 17 bases lay between the germline ends. The CDR3 bases are TGTGCCTGGAGTGTTAGGGACGTTACGATTTCCGGGGAGCTGTTTTTT. Protein sequence: CAWSVRDVTISGELFF.

This clone was recorded once. The V gene is TRBV6-6, the J gene TRBJ2-2; a weak D match, TRBD1 (6 bases). Germline assignment: CDR1 MNHNY and CDR2 SVGAGI (reference sequence). This CDR3 contains 14 residues. The V end was cut by 6 bases, the J end by 2 bases, with 10 bases between. Here the CDR3 reads CASSQGHNTGELFF. In nucleotides, the CDR3 is TGTGCCAGCAGCCAGGGACACAACACCGGGGAGCTGTTTTTT.

This chain links TRBV7-8 with TRBJ1-1, with TRBD1 matching over 8 bases. Germline V gene data show CDR1 as SGHVS and CDR2 as FQNEAQ. CDR3 length equals 19 residues. V dropped 1 base and J dropped 2; count of bases not matched to a gene: 15. CDR3: CASSLGIPWTGKGNTEAFF. The CDR3 DNA reads as TGTGCCAGCAGCTTAGGTATCCCTTGGACAGGGAAGGGTAACACTGAAGCTTTCTTT.

The V gene is TRBV7-2, the J gene TRBJ2-2, with D unresolved. This CDR3 contains 13 residues. Trimming shortened V by 5 bases and J by 8 bases, and 12 bases separated the two germline ends. Looked up from germline, CDR1 is SGHTA and CDR2 is FQGNSA. The CDR3: CASSHGLSGELFF. Here the CDR3 DNA reads TGTGCCAGCAGCCATGGTTTATCTGGGGAGCTGTTTTTT.

This rearrangement joins TRBV7-9 to TRBJ1-4; 10 bases are a match to TRBD1. Germline lookup yields CDR1 SEHNR and CDR2 FQNEAQ (reference sequence). CDR3 length equals 14 residues. Losses at the gene ends were 3 bases for V and 7 bases for J; bases not matched to a gene: 2. CDR3 in DNA: TGTGCCAGCAGCTTTGGACAGGGGGTTGAAAAACTGTTTTTT. This translates into CASSFGQGVEKLFF. Based on the CDR3 plus reference TRBV7-9 and TRBJ1-4, the full variable domain is DTGVSQNPRHKITKRGQNVTFRCDPISEHNRLYWYRQTLGQGPEFLTYFQNEAQLEKSRLLSDRFSAERPKGSFSTLEIQRTEQGDSAMYLCASSFGQGVEKLFFGSGTQLSVL.

V gene TRBV30 combines with J gene TRBJ1-4; D is undetermined. The CDR3 covers 14 residues. V was cut by 5 bases and J by 1 base, with 11 bases left in between. Germline CDR1 reads GTSNPN; CDR2 reads SVGIG (reference sequence). The CDR3 sequence: CAWSKALTNEKLFF. The DNA for the CDR3 is TGTGCCTGGTCAAAGGCCTTAACTAATGAAAAACTGTTTTTT.

V gene TRBV7-3 combines with J gene TRBJ1-3, with unresolved D. Germline CDR1 and CDR2: SGHTA and FQGTGA. CDR3 length: 13 amino acids. Trimming removed 0 bases from V and 4 bases from J, with 4 bases in between. The CDR3 sequence is CASSLTAGNTIYF. The CDR3 nucleotides read TGTGCCAGCAGCTTAACGGCCGGAAACACCATATATTTT.

In regard to this clone: Relative to the germline gene, one junction end is altered; a read error may explain this. The chain combines TRBV7-7 with TRBJ2-1; weak D call: TRBD2 (6 bases). The CDR3 has 16 amino acids. Germline CDR1 reads SSHAT; CDR2 reads FNYEAQ (reference sequence). The CDR3 loop is CASSFRPSDSYNEQFF. In DNA, the CDR3 is TGTGCTAGCAGCTTTCGGCCTAGCGACTCCTACAATGAGCAGTTCTTC. Supplemented by reference TRBV7-7 and TRBJ2-1, the full variable domain reads GAGVSQSPRYKVTKRGQDVTLRCDPISSHATLYWYQQALGQGPEFLTYFNYEAQPDKSGLPSDRFSAERPEGSISTLTIQRTEQRDSAMYRCASSFRPSDSYNEQFFGPGTRLTVL.

This chain joins TRBV4-3 and TRBJ2-3, with TRBD2 matching over 11 bases. Germline V CDR1 and CDR2: LGHNA, YSLEER. This CDR3 is built from 17 residues. The J segment lost 1 base and the V segment lost 0 bases, leaving 3 bases of the junction unmatched. The CDR3 loop is CASSQDEGLAGTDTQYF. The CDR3 nucleotides are TGCGCCAGCAGCCAAGATGAGGGACTAGCGGGCACAGATACGCAGTATTTT.

The V call is TRBV5-1, the J call TRBJ1-2; 9 bases align to TRBD1. Trimming cost V 0 bases and J 10 bases; bases outside gene matches: 7. Germline CDR1 and CDR2: SGHRS and YFSETQ. CDR3 size: 14 residues. CDR3 residues: CASSLGDRAGDYTF. CDR3 DNA: TGCGCCAGCAGCTTGGGGGACAGGGCGGGTGACTACACCTTC.

The chain has TRBV4-2 and TRBJ1-3; D gene uncertain. The CDR3 runs 18 residues. Germline lookup yields CDR1 LGHNA and CDR2 YNFKEQ. Trimming cost V 0 bases and J 2 bases, with 17 bases left between them. The CDR3 DNA reads as TGTGCCAGCAGCCAAGATCGGTCCGGTCTGAAGACTGGAAACACCATATATTTT. Its protein is CASSQDRSGLKTGNTIYF.

The chain recombines TRBV5-1 with TRBJ1-1; D is uncertain. Germline loops: CDR1 SGHRS, CDR2 YFSETQ. The CDR3 has 14 amino acids. V lost 2 bases to trimming and J lost 1 base, with 9 bases between them. The CDR3 protein is CASSFGQTNTEAFF. For the CDR3, the DNA is TGCGCCAGCAGCTTCGGGCAGACGAACACTGAAGCTTTCTTT. The full variable domain, rest sourced from reference TRBV5-1 and TRBJ1-1, is KAGVTQTPRYLIKTRGQQVTLSCSPISGHRSVSWYQQTPGQGLQFLFEYFSETQRNKGNFPGRFSGRQFSNSRSEMNVSTLELGDSALYLCASSFGQTNTEAFFGQGTRLTVV.

This chain joins TRBV6-5 and TRBJ1-2; 7 bases match TRBD1. V was clipped by 4 bases and J by 3 bases; unmatched bases: 5. The CDR3 sequence is 14 residues long. The germline gives CDR1 MNHEY, CDR2 SVGAGI. The CDR3 DNA sequence: TGTGCCAGCAGTTCGGGGACAGTTCACTATGGCTACACCTTC. Its translation: CASSSGTVHYGYTF.